This T cell receptor (beta chain) was sequenced during a study of T cell responses to AZD1222 COVID-19 vaccine. Notes on the study in general: Nearly half of spike-specific TCRs reportedly target unmutated variant regions.

The CDR3 consists of 15 residues. Looked up from germline, CDR1 is LGHNA and CDR2 is YSLEER. V shed 0 bases and J shed 5 bases, with 11 bases lying between them. Here immunoSEQ multiplex PCR was the method, and the copy in TCRdb shows in-frame clones only, minus some. This sample has about 130,000 clones, with over 90% found just once. On this clone itself: The target antigen is unknown.

The chain combines TRBV4-3 with TRBJ1-5, with D maybe TRBD1 (6 bases). The starting material was peripheral blood, obtained on day 0 of AZD1222 vaccination. The receptor was isolated from an adult in good health. The CDR3 reads CASSQDRDTYQPQHF. The DNA for the CDR3 is TGCGCCAGCAGCCAAGACCGGGACACCTATCAGCCCCAGCATTTT.